A single sample gave rise to the 8 T cell receptor beta chains below, sequenced in a study of blood T cell repertoires in COVID-19. Method: immunoSEQ multiplex PCR; TCRdb's copy keeps in-frame clones and lacks some. The sample has over 85,000 clones; about 87% are singletons. The sample consisted of peripheral blood. The receptors come from a human donor with COVID-19, enrolled during active disease. The donor label of this sample is uncertain.

The J gene is TRBJ1-3, the V gene TRBV30; D unclear. Germline lookup yields CDR1 GTSNPN and CDR2 SVGIG (reference sequence). With 4 bases removed from V and 2 bases from J, the gap between germline ends came to 18 bases. CDR3 length: 16 amino acids. The DNA of the CDR3 is TGTGCCTGGACCATCTTAGGAGGCAGCCCTGGAAACACCATATATTTT. This translates into CAWTILGGSPGNTIYF.

V is TRBV7-9 and J is TRBJ1-5, with a weak D call TRBD1 (5 bases). The CDR3 has 14 residues. The V gene lost 2 bases and the J gene lost 4 bases, with 9 bases spanning the gap. Germline V lookup: CDR1 SEHNR, CDR2 FQNEAQ (reference sequence). The CDR3: CASSLTGGNQPQHF. The CDR3 nucleotides read TGTGCCAGCAGCTTAACGGGGGGGAATCAGCCCCAGCATTTT.

The gene calls are TRBV5-1 and TRBJ2-5; 9 bases agree with TRBD1. CDR3 length: 13 residues. V shed 6 bases, J shed 5 bases, and the junction held 5 bases outside the gene matches. The germline V gene encodes CDR1 SGHRS and CDR2 YFSETQ. CDR3 sequence reads: CASNGQGQETQYF. In DNA, the CDR3 is TGCGCCAGCAACGGACAGGGGCAGGAGACCCAGTACTTC.

The V and J genes are TRBV28 and TRBJ2-5; D might be TRBD1 (6 bases). The CDR3 runs to 13 residues. CDR1 is MDHEN, CDR2 SYDVKM, per germline. V lost 5 bases to trimming and J lost 6 bases, with 13 bases between them. CDR3 loop: CASSPRTVKTQYF. The CDR3 DNA follows: TGTGCCAGCAGTCCCAGGACAGTGAAGACCCAGTACTTC.

The CDR3 DNA follows: TGTGCCAGTAGTAGAGGTACCGCCGGGGAGCTGTTTTTT. Amino acids: CASSRGTAGELFF. The J gene is TRBJ2-2, the V gene TRBV19; D is unresolved. Trimming shortened V by 4 bases and J by 6 bases, and 9 bases separated the two germline ends. The CDR3 contains 13 residues. The germline V gene has CDR1 LNHDA and CDR2 SQIVND (reference sequence). Full variable domain (rest looked up from reference TRBV19 and TRBJ2-2): DGGITQSPKYLFRKEGQNVTLSCEQNLNHDAMYWYRQDPGQGLRLIYYSQIVNDFQKGDIAEGYSVSREKKESFPLTVTSAQKNPTAFYLCASSRGTAGELFFGEGSRLTVL.

V usage is TRBV19 and J usage is TRBJ1-4, with 7 bases matching TRBD1. The V gene end was trimmed by 2 bases and the J gene end by 5 bases; junction bases not matched to a gene: 2. The CDR3 is 14 amino acids. The germline CDR1 and CDR2 sequences are LNHDA and SQIVND (reference sequence). CDR3 sequence: CASSIWDSNEKLFF. The DNA of the CDR3 is TGTGCCAGTAGTATATGGGACAGCAATGAAAAACTGTTTTTT. The complete variable domain, with remaining parts taken from reference TRBV19 and TRBJ1-4, reads DGGITQSPKYLFRKEGQNVTLSCEQNLNHDAMYWYRQDPGQGLRLIYYSQIVNDFQKGDIAEGYSVSREKKESFPLTVTSAQKNPTAFYLCASSIWDSNEKLFFGSGTQLSVL.

This sequence joins TRBV19 and TRBJ2-7, with 7 bases fitting TRBD1. The CDR3 consists of 14 residues. V shed 5 bases and J 0 bases; nucleotides not matched to a gene: 4. Germline-derived CDR1 and CDR2 are LNHDA and SQIVND (reference sequence). The CDR3 coding sequence is TGTGCCAGTAGTGTCGGGACAGCCTCCTACGAGCAGTACTTC. Its protein is CASSVGTASYEQYF.

The V gene is TRBV12-3 or TRBV12-4, the J gene TRBJ1-2; no clear D. This CDR3 is 13 amino acids long. Trimming shortened V by 1 base and J by 3 bases, and 6 bases separated the two germline ends. The CDR3 spells CASSLGRDYGYTF. In DNA form, the CDR3 reads TGTGCCAGCAGTTTAGGACGGGACTATGGCTACACCTTC.